This TCR beta chain was obtained from a study of tumor-infiltrating lymphocytes in glioblastoma multiforme. Study-level points and caveats: Functional subtype sorting of these T cells was not performed. Just one glioblastoma patient contributed to the TCR-mutation comparison. Clone frequencies may be distorted by unequal TCR transcripts per cell.

Three nested ARM-PCR rounds with V-beta and C-beta primers built TCRB libraries. TCRdb recomputed calls from the multiplex PCR reads with MiXCR, one row per CDR3 protein. This table holds almost 15,000 distinct CDR3 sequences, 55% to 75% found once. Germline V gene lookup returns CDR1 GTSNPN and CDR2 SVGIG (reference sequence). With 2 bases clipped from V and 5 bases from J, the junction kept 11 bases outside the gene matches. The CDR3 runs to 15 residues. Remarks on this clonotype: Its antigen is not identified.

The receptor's source is a male donor with glioblastoma. Sequencing was done on a sample of brain tumor tissue. The chain couples TRBV30 to TRBJ2-5; 7 bases map to TRBD2. CDR3 DNA sequence: TGTGCCTGGAGTAGGGCGGGAGATTGGAGGGAGACCCAGTACTTC. Translation gives CAWSRAGDWRETQYF.